This T cell receptor beta chain was recorded in a study of blood T cell repertoires in COVID-19. Sequenced by immunoSEQ multiplex PCR; TCRdb stores in-frame clones only, minus some. In the table there are about 150,000 clones, roughly 87% of which are singletons. Specimen: PBMCs or T cells enriched from blood (not recorded which). The origin of this receptor is a woman aged 40 to 50 who had been exposed to COVID-19.

CDR3 nucleotide sequence: TGCGCCAGCAGCCCGAGGACAGGGGAGGATACGCAGTATTTT. It encodes CASSPRTGEDTQYF. This chain joins TRBV4-1 and TRBJ2-3, with 9 bases matching TRBD1. This CDR3 has 14 amino acids. V shed 4 bases, J shed 6 bases, and the junction held 5 bases outside the gene matches. Per the germline V gene, CDR1 is MGHRA and CDR2 is YSYEKL.